One and the same sample provided the 6 T cell receptor beta chains below, sequenced in a study of OX40 agonist ivuxolimab in advanced cancers. The protocol was immunoSEQ multiplex PCR, while the TCRdb copy is restricted to in-frame clones and leaves out a portion. The sample yields nearly 55,000 clones, around 89% seen once. The sequenced sample was CD4+ or CD8+ T cells sorted from blood, obtained in a trial of the OX40 agonist ivuxolimab. These TCRs come from an adult with an advanced solid tumor such as melanoma, head and neck, liver or kidney cancer.

The chain employs TRBV6-5 and TRBJ1-2; weak D call: TRBD1 (5 bases). V was pared by 5 bases and J by 12 bases, with 16 bases between. Germline CDR1 MNHEY, CDR2 SVGAGI. CDR3 size: 12 residues. The DNA for the CDR3 is TGTGCCAGCAGTATGGGACGCAGCGGCCACACCTTC. This translates into CASSMGRSGHTF.

This clone was picked up one time. This chain connects TRBV7-3 to TRBJ1-4; 12 bases map to TRBD1. Germline trimming cut 3 bases from V and 8 bases from J; bases unmatched to any gene: 4. This CDR3 spans 15 amino acids. Per the germline V gene, CDR1 is SGHTA and CDR2 is FQGTGA. The DNA for the CDR3 is TGTGCCAGCAGCTTCAGGGACAGGGGGCCGGAAAAACTGTTTTTT. Amino acid sequence: CASSFRDRGPEKLFF.

The rearrangement links TRBV9 to TRBJ2-2; D is ambiguous. V was clipped by 1 base and J by 0 bases, with 7 bases between them. The CDR3 consists of 15 residues. Germline V gene data show CDR1 as SGDLS and CDR2 as YYNGEE. The CDR3 loop is CASSVSTPNTGELFF. The CDR3 DNA sequence: TGTGCCAGCAGCGTAAGCACCCCGAACACCGGGGAGCTGTTTTTT.

The chain links TRBV28 to TRBJ1-5; no clear D gene. Trimming cost V 8 bases and J 4 bases, with 9 bases left between them. Germline V gene sequence: CDR1 MDHEN, CDR2 SYDVKM. The CDR3 loop spans 12 amino acids. The CDR3 reads CASRSRNQPQHF. The CDR3 DNA reads TGTGCCAGCCGATCCAGGAATCAGCCCCAGCATTTT.

This clone was detected once. This chain joins TRBV11-2 and TRBJ2-6, with 9 positions matching TRBD1. Germline CDR1 and CDR2: SGHAT and FQNNGV. The V and J ends lost 7 bases and 4 bases, in that order; junction bases with no gene match: 8. CDR3 length: 16 amino acids. In DNA, the CDR3 is TGTGCCAGCACCCGGACAGGGGTGACCGGGGCCAACGTCCTGACTTTC. Translation gives CASTRTGVTGANVLTF.

The V and J genes are TRBV5-1 and TRBJ1-1; 10 bases match TRBD1. The CDR3 consists of 15 residues. Trimming at V came to 3 bases and at J to 4 bases, leaving 6 bases not matched to a gene. Germline CDR1 SGHRS, CDR2 YFSETQ. As DNA, the CDR3 is TGCGCCAGCAGCTATGGACAGGGGGTTGGCACTGAAGCTTTCTTT. This translates into CASSYGQGVGTEAFF.